This T cell receptor (beta chain) was obtained from a study of cytomegalovirus exposure and HLA in healthy donors. Study information: According to later analysis, the same platform produced the roughly 130 validation and several hundred first-cohort repertoires. Study results and limitations: Cytomegalovirus status was reportedly diagnosed by the classifier with high specificity and sensitivity. Cytomegalovirus-associated TCR beta chains were listed, numbering more than 150.

The CDR3 covers 16 residues. CDR1 is MNHNS, CDR2 SASEGT, per germline. The trim removed 1 base at V and 4 bases at J, leaving 6 bases unmatched. For this clone: Its antigen is undetermined.

The table came from immunoSEQ multiplex PCR; TCRdb's copy has only in-frame clones and leaves some out. The sample lists approximately 110,000 clones; about 93% were seen once. The clonotype was recovered from a woman aged 18-35 years in good health and CMV-seronegative. The V gene is TRBV6-1, the J gene TRBJ1-1, with 10 bases matching TRBD1. Sequencing was carried out using PBMCs. In nucleotides, the CDR3 is TGTGCCAGCAGTGAAGGGACAGGGGGTAGGCGCACTGAAGCTTTCTTT. Translated, it gives CASSEGTGGRRTEAFF.